The present T cell receptor beta chain was sequenced within a study of T cells in Graves' hyperthyroidism and ophthalmopathy. The sample holds many counts of this clonotype. Trimming removed 6 bases at V and 6 bases at J, with 9 bases between. Germline values: CDR1 MNHEY, CDR2 SMNVEV (reference sequence). The CDR3 has 13 amino acids. Amplification of TCR beta CDR3 regions was performed using RNA transcripts as template. Using the HTBI primer set, a first-round RT-PCR was run on the TCR CDR3. MiXCR, run by TCRdb on the multiplex PCR reads, gives a single entry per CDR3 protein. The sample holds about 740,000 distinct CDR3 sequences; around 13% are singletons and the top ten take roughly a tenth.

Sequencing was carried out using blood. V gene TRBV27 combines with J gene TRBJ1-6; D gene unclear. This clonotype originated in a woman aged 18-29 years with Graves' hyperthyroidism. CDR3 sequence: CASRRLGNSPLHF. The DNA for the CDR3 is TGTGCCAGCAGAAGGCTGGGTAATTCACCCCTCCACTTT.